This T cell receptor (beta chain) was identified during a study of OX40 agonist ivuxolimab in advanced cancers. Assay: immunoSEQ multiplex PCR; the TCRdb copy retains only in-frame clones and omits some. The table shows 95,000 to 150,000 clones, with about 93% occurring only once. The CDR3 contains 15 residues. The V segment lost 6 bases and the J segment 6 bases; nucleotides outside the gene matches: 5. Per the germline V gene, CDR1 is LNHDA and CDR2 is SQIVND (reference sequence). The rearrangement joins TRBV19 to TRBJ2-2, with 12 positions matching TRBD2. Material: CD4+ or CD8+ T cells sorted from blood, obtained in a trial of the OX40 agonist ivuxolimab. The TCR originated in an adult with an advanced solid tumor such as melanoma, head and neck, liver or kidney cancer. CDR3 loop: CASRSSGGAAGELFF. The CDR3, as DNA: TGTGCCAGTAGATCTAGCGGGGGGGCCGCCGGGGAGCTGTTTTTT.